This T cell receptor beta chain emerged from a study of T cell clonality in common variable immunodeficiency. Notes on the study in general: In common variable immunodeficiency, TCR beta chains reportedly carried fewer deletions and N-nucleotide insertions.

Assay used: immunoSEQ multiplex PCR; TCRdb lists only in-frame clones, some missing. The specimen has about 40,000 clones, none found just once. This clone was seen repeatedly, ten times or more. The antigen is unknown. The read is 3 residues too short to cover the CDR3 end, so that end is filled in from the germline J gene. The V segment lost 6 bases and the J segment 0 bases; nucleotides outside the gene matches: 3. This CDR3 is 15 amino acids long. Germline V lookup: CDR1 DFQATT, CDR2 SNEGSKA (reference sequence). The receptor's source is a person aged 18 to 75 in good health. The specimen was peripheral blood mononuclear cells. V gene TRBV20-1 combines with J gene TRBJ2-7, with 15 bases lining up with TRBD2. The sequenced CDR3 bases are TGCAGTGCGGGACTAGCGGGGGGCGACTCCTACGAG. Amino acid sequence: CSAGLAGGDSYE. The entire CDR3 protein reads CSAGLAGGDSYEQYF.